The text below deals with one TCR beta chain. These data belong to a study of blood T cell repertoires in COVID-19. Across the study: COVID-19 samples, acute and convalescent, were from the United States, Italy and Spain. PBMCs, B-cell-depleted T cells, or T cells provided the cDNA or gDNA that made up the material.

The authors' processing: Reference gene primer amplification yielded estimated nucleated cell counts. The data were produced by immunoSEQ multiplex PCR, yet TCRdb's version contains in-frame clones alone and is incomplete. That table gives V, J and clone size, and the DNA gave D and trimming. The repertoire holds 210,000 or so clones, 65% to 85% seen once, with 10% in the top ten. Per germline, CDR1 GTSNPN and CDR2 SVGIG (reference sequence). Trimming removed 7 bases from V and 8 bases from J; junction bases left unmatched: 7. The CDR3 spans 11 residues. The receptor comes from a woman aged 80 or over with acute or convalescent COVID-19. V usage is TRBV30 and J usage is TRBJ1-2, with 7 positions matching TRBD1. Material: peripheral blood. For the CDR3, the DNA is TGTGCCTATTCAACAGGGGAGGGCTACACCTTC. Residues: CAYSTGEGYTF.